Each of the 22 T cell receptor beta chains below was sequenced from the same sample in a study of glioma-infiltrating T cells after dendritic cell vaccination. Time point specified: after dendritic cell vaccination, including at tumor progression/relapse. Data came from immunoSEQ multiplex PCR; TCRdb stores just in-frame clones and leaves some out. Among roughly 56,000 clones, 70% to 90% were seen once, and the ten largest hold approximately 8.9%. The sequencing used blood, collected after dendritic cell vaccination. The receptors were gathered from a human donor with glioblastoma.

This chain uses TRBV6-4 with TRBJ2-1, with 8 bases fitting TRBD2. The CDR3 contains 14 residues. Per germline, CDR1 MRHNA and CDR2 SNTAGT. V lost 3 bases, J lost 7 bases, and 5 bases stayed unmatched. The CDR3 DNA sequence: TGTGCCAGCAGTGATGGTGTAGCGGGGAATGAGCAGTTCTTC. Amino acid sequence: CASSDGVAGNEQFF.

CDR3 in DNA: TGTGCCAGCAGCTTAGATCCGACTACCCCCTACGAGCAGTACTTC. Protein product: CASSLDPTTPYEQYF. The gene calls are TRBV11-2 and TRBJ2-7; D is possibly TRBD2 (5 bases). The CDR3 has 15 residues. Trimming stripped 0 bases from V and 2 bases from J, with 11 bases between. CDR1 and CDR2 from the germline V gene are SGHAT and FQNNGV.

This chain uses TRBV7-9 with TRBJ2-1; D might be TRBD1 (6 bases). Per the germline V gene, CDR1 is SEHNR and CDR2 is FQNEAQ (reference sequence). V shed 5 bases and J shed 7 bases, with 18 bases lying between them. The CDR3 sequence is 15 residues long. CDR3: CASSLTQQGGNEQFF. In DNA form, the CDR3 reads TGTGCCAGCAGCCTCACCCAACAGGGTGGAAATGAGCAGTTCTTC.

The chain recombines TRBV7-2 with TRBJ2-7, with D possibly TRBD1 on 6 matching bases. The CDR3 runs to 12 residues. Germline V CDR1 and CDR2: SGHTA, FQGNSA. Trimming cost V 11 bases and J 3 bases, with 14 bases left between them. The CDR3 DNA sequence: TGTGCCGCTAGCCAAGGGGGCTACGAGCAGTACTTC. As protein: CAASQGGYEQYF.

The rearrangement links TRBV28 to TRBJ2-7; maybe TRBD1 (6 bases). Trimming cost V 5 bases and J 3 bases, with 23 bases left between them. Germline CDR1 MDHEN, CDR2 SYDVKM. The CDR3 totals 17 residues. The CDR3 is CASSPEGTHSLIYEQYF. The CDR3 DNA reads TGTGCCAGCAGTCCTGAGGGGACACACTCCCTTATCTACGAGCAGTACTTC.

V and J are TRBV5-8 and TRBJ1-5; TRBD1 agrees at 7 bases. V trimming: 0 bases; J trimming: 5 bases; junction bases outside the gene matches: 5. The CDR3 is 15 residues long. Germline V gene sequence: CDR1 SGHTS, CDR2 YDEGEE. For the CDR3, the DNA is TGTGCCAGCAGCTTGGCGTACAGGGGTCATCAGCCCCAGCATTTT. Its translation is CASSLAYRGHQPQHF.

V usage is TRBV9 and J usage is TRBJ2-1; 12 bases fit TRBD2. The CDR3 has 17 amino acids. After removal of 0 bases from V and 1 base from J, the junction contained 2 bases not matched to a gene. Germline V gene sequence: CDR1 SGDLS, CDR2 YYNGEE. CDR3 nucleotide sequence: TGTGCCAGCAGCGTAGGGGGGACTAGCGGGTCCTACAATGAGCAGTTCTTC. Translating gives CASSVGGTSGSYNEQFF.

This sequence joins TRBV7-2 and TRBJ2-3; 7 bases fit TRBD2. The CDR3 length is 16 residues. V lost 2 bases, J lost 2 bases, and 7 bases stayed unmatched. Germline loops: CDR1 SGHTA, CDR2 FQGNSA. CDR3 DNA sequence: TGTGCCAGCAGCTTACTTGGGGCGGGGGTCACAGATACGCAGTATTTT. Its translation: CASSLLGAGVTDTQYF.

The gene calls are TRBV5-1 and TRBJ2-2, with 7 nucleotides matching TRBD1. Germline CDR1 reads SGHRS; CDR2 reads YFSETQ. V lost 0 bases and J lost 1; bases outside the gene matches: 3. The CDR3 extends over 16 amino acids. CDR3 sequence: CASSLGGTVNTGELFF. The CDR3 DNA reads as TGCGCCAGCAGCTTGGGGGGGACAGTGAACACCGGGGAGCTGTTTTTT. Full variable domain (rest looked up from reference TRBV5-1 and TRBJ2-2): KAGVTQTPRYLIKTRGQQVTLSCSPISGHRSVSWYQQTPGQGLQFLFEYFSETQRNKGNFPGRFSGRQFSNSRSEMNVSTLELGDSALYLCASSLGGTVNTGELFFGEGSRLTVL.

This chain uses TRBV2 with TRBJ2-2; tentative D call: TRBD2 (5 bases). V was clipped by 0 bases and J by 5 bases, with 13 bases between them. The CDR3 sequence is 16 residues long. CDR1 is SNHLY, CDR2 FYNNEI, per germline. CDR3 loop: CASSEARVSSTGELFF. The CDR3 nucleotides are TGTGCCAGCAGTGAAGCGAGGGTTTCCTCGACCGGGGAGCTGTTTTTT.

The J gene is TRBJ2-7, the V gene TRBV7-2, with TRBD1 as a possible D gene (6 bases). The CDR3 is 13 residues long. CDR1 and CDR2 from the germline V gene are SGHTA and FQGNSA. V lost 1 base and J 4 bases, leaving 8 bases between the germline ends. The CDR3 loop is CASSLDRVYEQYF. Here the CDR3 DNA reads TGTGCCAGCAGCTTAGACAGGGTATACGAGCAGTACTTC.

This clone came up once. J is TRBJ2-7 and V is TRBV6-5, with 10 bases matching TRBD2. The CDR3 has 16 amino acids. V trimming: 0 bases; J trimming: 0 bases; junction bases outside the gene matches: 2. Per germline, CDR1 MNHEY and CDR2 SVGAGI. The CDR3 sequence is CASSYSGTSDSYEQYF. The CDR3 coding sequence is TGTGCCAGCAGTTACTCAGGGACTAGCGACTCCTACGAGCAGTACTTC.

The rearrangement uses TRBV9 and TRBJ2-1; D uncertain. Germline CDR1 reads SGDLS; CDR2 reads YYNGEE. There are 15 residues in the CDR3. Trimming left V 0 bases short and J 2 bases short, with 9 bases between. The CDR3 nucleotides read TGTGCCAGCAGCGTAGTGGGCCAGCCCTACAATGAGCAGTTCTTC. Translation: CASSVVGQPYNEQFF.

The CDR3 sequence: CASSPISGGSGYEQYF. The CDR3 bases are TGCGCCAGCAGCCCCATTTCGGGGGGGTCAGGCTACGAGCAGTACTTC. The chain joins TRBV5-1 to TRBJ2-7; TRBD2 agrees at 8 bases. There are 16 residues in the CDR3. With V trimmed by 4 bases and J by 3 bases, 12 bases remained unmatched. Germline lookup yields CDR1 SGHRS and CDR2 YFSETQ.

This sequence joins TRBV4-2 and TRBJ2-3; possibly TRBD2 for D (6 bases). The CDR3 totals 18 residues. Trimming removed 3 bases at V and 2 bases at J, with 21 bases between. Per the germline V gene, CDR1 is LGHNA and CDR2 is YNFKEQ. CDR3 coding DNA: TGTGCCAGCAGCCATACTAACTCGGGACTTAGGATCACAGATACGCAGTATTTT. Protein product: CASSHTNSGLRITDTQYF.

This chain joins TRBV27 and TRBJ2-2, with 14 bases fitting TRBD2. Per the germline V gene, CDR1 is MNHEY and CDR2 is SMNVEV (reference sequence). The CDR3 totals 14 residues. V was clipped by 9 bases and J by 6 bases; unmatched bases: 3. The DNA of the CDR3 is TGTGCCAGTAGACTAGCGGGGGGGTCCGGGGAGCTGTTTTTT. Its translation is CASRLAGGSGELFF.

The CDR3 reads CASSLSGDRGEKLFF. The CDR3 nucleotides are TGTGCCAGCAGCTTGTCAGGGGACAGGGGGGAAAAACTGTTTTTT. The rearrangement links TRBV4-2 to TRBJ1-4, with 11 bases lining up with TRBD1. The germline CDR1 and CDR2 sequences are LGHNA and YNFKEQ. V shed 5 bases and J 8 bases; nucleotides not matched to a gene: 7. CDR3 length: 15 amino acids.

The chain couples TRBV4-1 to TRBJ2-7, with 11 bases matching TRBD2. V lost 3 bases to trimming and J lost 0 bases; unmatched junction nucleotides: 4. The germline gives CDR1 MGHRA, CDR2 YSYEKL. The CDR3 totals 16 residues. CDR3 nucleotides: TGCGCCAGCAGCCATGTCGGGACTAGCGGCTCCTACGAGCAGTACTTC. Amino acid sequence: CASSHVGTSGSYEQYF.

V is TRBV7-8 and J is TRBJ1-1, with TRBD1 identical over 7 bases. This CDR3 has 15 residues. Germline values: CDR1 SGHVS, CDR2 FQNEAQ. Trimming cost V 5 bases and J 1 base; bases outside gene matches: 7. Written as DNA, the CDR3 is TGTGCCAGCAGCGACCCCGGGACAGAGAACACTGAAGCTTTCTTT. Translation: CASSDPGTENTEAFF.

The V and J genes are TRBV5-6 and TRBJ2-7; 8 bases fit TRBD1. Germline V gives CDR1 SGHDT, CDR2 YYEEEE. V dropped 4 bases and J dropped 3; count of bases not matched to a gene: 9. The CDR3 loop spans 15 amino acids. The CDR3 DNA sequence: TGTGCCAGCAGCGCAGGACAGGGTGGCTTCTACGAGCAGTACTTC. Translation: CASSAGQGGFYEQYF. Variable domain in full (rest from reference TRBV5-6 and TRBJ2-7): DAGVTQSPTHLIKTRGQQVTLRCSPKSGHDTVSWYQQALGQGPQFIFQYYEEEERQRGNFPDRFSGHQFPNYSSELNVNALLLGDSALYLCASSAGQGGFYEQYFGPGTRLTVT.

The rearrangement joins TRBV11-3 to TRBJ1-2; D is unclear. This CDR3 comprises 14 residues. V was clipped by 1 base and J by 5 bases, with 11 bases between them. Germline-derived CDR1 and CDR2 are SGHNT and YENEEA. This CDR3 is CASSLGPSVYGYTF. Here the CDR3 DNA reads TGTGCCAGCAGCTTAGGTCCTTCAGTGTATGGCTACACCTTC.

In this sample, this clone turned up once. The chain couples TRBV11-2 to TRBJ1-1; no clear D gene. The CDR3 spans 15 residues. The germline gives CDR1 SGHAT, CDR2 FQNNGV. V lost 0 bases, J lost 5 bases, and 13 bases lay in between. The CDR3 DNA follows: TGTGCCAGCAGCTTAGACAGACACCCGGGGACTGAAGCTTTCTTT. This encodes CASSLDRHPGTEAFF.